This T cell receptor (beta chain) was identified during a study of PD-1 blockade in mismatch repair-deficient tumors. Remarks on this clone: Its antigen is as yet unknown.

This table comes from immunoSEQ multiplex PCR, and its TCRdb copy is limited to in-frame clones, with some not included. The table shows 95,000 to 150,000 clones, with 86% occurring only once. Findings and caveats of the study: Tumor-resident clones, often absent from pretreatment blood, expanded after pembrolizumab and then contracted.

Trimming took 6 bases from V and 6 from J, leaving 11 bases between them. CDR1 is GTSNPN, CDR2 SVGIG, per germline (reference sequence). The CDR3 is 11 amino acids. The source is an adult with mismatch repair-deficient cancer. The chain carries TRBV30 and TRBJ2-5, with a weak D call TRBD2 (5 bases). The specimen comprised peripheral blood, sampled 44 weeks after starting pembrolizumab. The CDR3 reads CACRTGKTQYF. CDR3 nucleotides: TGTGCCTGCCGGACTGGGAAGACCCAGTACTTC.